This T cell receptor beta chain was recovered during a study of shared clonotypes between healthy human individuals. This clone has a handful of counts. Its matching antigen is unknown. Study findings and constraints: Generally, naive subsets came out with larger estimated richness than memory subsets.

Germline values: CDR1 SGHTS, CDR2 YDEGEE. V lost 3 bases and J lost 8, with 8 bases in between. The CDR3 consists of 12 residues. Measured with immunoSEQ multiplex PCR; TCRdb has only the in-frame clones, and not every one. The sample lists around 1,900,000 clones; roughly 95% were seen once. Naivety among CD8 cells was defined by CD45RO negativity and positive CCR7 selection, thereby excluding terminally differentiated effector memory CD45RA+ cells. The clonotype comes from a man younger than 35 in good health. Some clones in this sample may be carry-over from other donors' samples. Material for sequencing was naive CD8+ T cells from PBMCs. V gene TRBV5-8 combines with J gene TRBJ2-2, with D unclear. CDR3 residues: CASSYARGELFF. The CDR3 nucleotides read TGTGCCAGCAGCTATGCGCGAGGGGAGCTGTTTTTT.